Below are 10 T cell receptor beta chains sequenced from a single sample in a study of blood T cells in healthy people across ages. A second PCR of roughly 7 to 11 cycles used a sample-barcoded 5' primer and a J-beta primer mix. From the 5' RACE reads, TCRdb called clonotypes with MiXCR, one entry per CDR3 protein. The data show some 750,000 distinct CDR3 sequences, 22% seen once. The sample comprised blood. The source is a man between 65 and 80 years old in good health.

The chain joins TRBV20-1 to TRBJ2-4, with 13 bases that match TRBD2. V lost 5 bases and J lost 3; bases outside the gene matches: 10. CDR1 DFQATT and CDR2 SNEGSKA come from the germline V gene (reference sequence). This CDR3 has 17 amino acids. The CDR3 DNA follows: TGCAGTGCTTCCGGGACTAGCGGGAAAACGGGCAAAAACATTCAGTACTTC. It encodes CSASGTSGKTGKNIQYF.

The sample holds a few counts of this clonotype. The CDR3: CASSLLTVAGGYTF. Here the CDR3 DNA reads TGTGCCAGCAGCCTACTAACCGTGGCAGGTGGCTACACCTTC. The chain links TRBV5-5 to TRBJ1-2, with D uncertain. The V gene's germline CDR1 is SGHKS and CDR2 YYEKEE (reference sequence). V lost 4 bases to trimming and J lost 7 bases, with 17 bases between them. The CDR3 is 14 amino acids.

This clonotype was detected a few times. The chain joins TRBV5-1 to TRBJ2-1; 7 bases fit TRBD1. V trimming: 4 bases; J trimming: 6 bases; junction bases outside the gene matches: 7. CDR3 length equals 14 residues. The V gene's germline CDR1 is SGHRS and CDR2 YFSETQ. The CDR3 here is CASSQQTGTNEQFF. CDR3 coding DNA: TGCGCCAGCAGCCAACAGACAGGGACCAATGAGCAGTTCTTC.

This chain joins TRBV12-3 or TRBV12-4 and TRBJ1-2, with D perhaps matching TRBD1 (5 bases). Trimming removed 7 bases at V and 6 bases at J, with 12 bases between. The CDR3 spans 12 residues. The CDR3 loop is CASTFGGNGYTF. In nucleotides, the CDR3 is TGTGCCAGCACCTTCGGGGGAAATGGCTACACCTTC.

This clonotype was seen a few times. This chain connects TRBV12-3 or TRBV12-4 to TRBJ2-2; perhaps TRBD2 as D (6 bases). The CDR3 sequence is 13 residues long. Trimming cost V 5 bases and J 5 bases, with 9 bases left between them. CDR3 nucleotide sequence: TGTGCCAGCAGTCAACTAGCTACCGGGGAGCTGTTTTTT. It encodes CASSQLATGELFF.

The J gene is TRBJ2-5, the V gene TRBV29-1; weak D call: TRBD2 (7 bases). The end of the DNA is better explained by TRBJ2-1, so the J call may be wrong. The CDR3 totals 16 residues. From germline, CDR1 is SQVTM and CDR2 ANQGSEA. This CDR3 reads CSVGTRGGVKNNEQFF. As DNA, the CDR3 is TGCAGCGTTGGTACTCGAGGGGGGGTCAAAAACAATGAGCAGTTCTTC.

The CDR3 coding sequence is TGTGCCAGTAGCCTTAGGACAGGACTTTCCTACAATGAGCAGTTCTTC. The encoded protein is CASSLRTGLSYNEQFF. The chain carries TRBV19 and TRBJ2-1, with 7 bases matching TRBD1. CDR3 size: 16 residues. V trimming: 6 bases; J trimming: 1 base; junction bases outside the gene matches: 9. Germline CDR1 is LNHDA and CDR2 is SQIVND (reference sequence).

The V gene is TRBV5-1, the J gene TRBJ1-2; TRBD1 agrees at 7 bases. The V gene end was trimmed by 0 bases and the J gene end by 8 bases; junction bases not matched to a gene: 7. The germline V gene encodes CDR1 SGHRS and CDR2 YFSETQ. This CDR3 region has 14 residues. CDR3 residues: CASSLDRLDRGYTF. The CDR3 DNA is TGCGCCAGCAGCTTGGATCGGCTGGACAGGGGCTACACCTTC.

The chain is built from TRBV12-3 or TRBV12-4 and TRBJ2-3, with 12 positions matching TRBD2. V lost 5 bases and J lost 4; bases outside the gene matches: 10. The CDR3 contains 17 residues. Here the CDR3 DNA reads TGTGCCAGCAGTCGACTAGCGGGGGCAGAGGGGCCAGATACGCAGTATTTT. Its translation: CASSRLAGAEGPDTQYF.

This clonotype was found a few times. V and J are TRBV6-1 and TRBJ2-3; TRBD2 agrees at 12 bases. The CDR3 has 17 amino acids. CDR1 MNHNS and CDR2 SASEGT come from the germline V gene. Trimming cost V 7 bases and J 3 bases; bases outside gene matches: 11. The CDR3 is CASTPPGLAGGTDTQYF. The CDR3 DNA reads TGTGCCAGCACTCCCCCGGGGCTAGCGGGGGGGACAGATACGCAGTATTTT.